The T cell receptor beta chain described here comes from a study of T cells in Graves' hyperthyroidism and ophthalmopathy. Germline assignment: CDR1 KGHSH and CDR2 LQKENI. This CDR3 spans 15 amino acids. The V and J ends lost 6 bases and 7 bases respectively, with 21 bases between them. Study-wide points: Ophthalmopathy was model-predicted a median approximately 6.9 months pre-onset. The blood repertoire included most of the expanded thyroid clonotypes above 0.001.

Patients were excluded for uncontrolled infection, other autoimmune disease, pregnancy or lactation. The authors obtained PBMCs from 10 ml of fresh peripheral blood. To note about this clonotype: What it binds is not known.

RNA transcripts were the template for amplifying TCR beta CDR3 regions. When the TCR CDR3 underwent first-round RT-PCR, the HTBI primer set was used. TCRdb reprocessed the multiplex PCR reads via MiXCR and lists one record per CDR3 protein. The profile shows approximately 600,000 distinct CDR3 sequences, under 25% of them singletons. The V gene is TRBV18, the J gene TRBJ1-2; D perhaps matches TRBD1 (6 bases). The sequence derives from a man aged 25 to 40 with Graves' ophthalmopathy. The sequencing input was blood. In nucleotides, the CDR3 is TGTGCCAGCTCCCGACTCGGGGGGCTGGGTGGTGGCTACACCTTC. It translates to CASSRLGGLGGGYTF.